This TCR beta chain was documented in a study of T cells after yellow fever vaccination. Germline CDR1 and CDR2: LNHDA and SQIVND (reference sequence). The length of the CDR3 is 13 residues. Between the trimmed V and J ends, which lost 3 bases and 5 bases, there was a span of 9 bases. TCRdb reprocessed the 5' RACE reads with MiXCR, giving one entry per CDR3 protein. The sample yields 600,000 to 750,000 distinct CDR3 sequences, 10% to 15% seen once. V is TRBV19 and J is TRBJ2-3; D is perhaps TRBD1 or TRBD2 (5 bases each). This sequence originates from a man aged 25 to 45 who received the YFV17D yellow fever vaccine. The source material was PBMCs, sampled on the day of the yellow fever booster vaccination. In nucleotides, the CDR3 is TGTGCCAGTAGTATGAATGGGGGAGATACGCAGTATTTT. Translation gives CASSMNGGDTQYF.